Listed here are 12 T cell receptor beta chains from one sample, sequenced in a study of OX40 agonist ivuxolimab in advanced cancers. TCRdb's table, derived via immunoSEQ multiplex PCR, lists solely in-frame clones and lacks some. The sample gives around 150,000 clones, roughly 91% of which show up once; 0.9% to 1.2% is in the top ten. The sequences come from CD4+ or CD8+ T cells sorted from blood, collected in a trial of the OX40 agonist ivuxolimab. Receptors originate from an adult with an advanced solid tumor such as melanoma, head and neck, liver or kidney cancer.

This clone was detected only once. The chain carries TRBV30 and TRBJ2-7, with TRBD2 identical over 11 bases. The germline gives CDR1 GTSNPN, CDR2 SVGIG (reference sequence). With V trimmed by 2 bases and J by 3 bases, 3 bases remained unmatched. This CDR3 spans 14 amino acids. CDR3 coding DNA: TGTGCCTGGAGTCGGCTAGCGGGGGGCTACGAGCAGTACTTC. Residues: CAWSRLAGGYEQYF. Based on the CDR3 plus reference TRBV30 and TRBJ2-7, the full variable domain is SQTIHQWPATLVQPVGSPLSLECTVEGTSNPNLYWYRQAAGRGLQLLFYSVGIGQISSEVPQNLSASRPQDRQFILSSKKLLLSDSGFYLCAWSRLAGGYEQYFGPGTRLTVT.

The genes are TRBV7-2 and TRBJ1-5; D gene unclear. This CDR3 is 14 amino acids long. The V end was cut by 1 base, the J end by 4 bases, with 8 bases between. Germline CDR1 reads SGHTA; CDR2 reads FQGNSA. CDR3: CASSLGPTNQPQHF. CDR3 coding DNA: TGTGCCAGCAGCTTAGGGCCTACAAATCAGCCCCAGCATTTT.

This clone was found once. The chain couples TRBV5-1 to TRBJ1-1; tentatively, D is TRBD1 (5 bases). Germline CDR1 SGHRS, CDR2 YFSETQ. Trimming shortened V by 0 bases and J by 1 base, and 19 bases separated the two germline ends. The CDR3 is 18 amino acids. The CDR3 region has the DNA TGCGCCAGCAGCTTGGGATATTCGGGGGTCGGTCGGAACACTGAAGCTTTCTTT. This sequence encodes CASSLGYSGVGRNTEAFF.

This rearrangement joins TRBV9 to TRBJ1-4; D not certain. V shed 3 bases and J shed 0 bases, with 12 bases lying between them. Germline V lookup: CDR1 SGDLS, CDR2 YYNGEE. The CDR3 loop spans 16 amino acids. Here the CDR3 DNA reads TGTGCCAGCAGCGCCCCCGCGGGGACAACTAATGAAAAACTGTTTTTT. Amino acid sequence: CASSAPAGTTNEKLFF.

The CDR3 nucleotides are TGTGCCAGCAGCTCCCCCGCGCCCTACAGCGGGGAGTATTTT. Amino acid sequence: CASSSPAPYSGEYF. The chain is built from TRBV7-9 and TRBJ2-3; 7 bases line up with TRBD2. With 4 bases clipped from V and 13 bases from J, the junction kept 14 bases outside the gene matches. The CDR3 length is 14 residues. Germline V gene data show CDR1 as SEHNR and CDR2 as FQNEAQ (reference sequence).

The V call is TRBV5-1, the J call TRBJ2-5, with D perhaps TRBD1 or TRBD2 (5 bases each). The CDR3 consists of 11 residues. The ends were cut back, 4 bases at V and 5 bases at J, with 6 bases in the middle. CDR1 is SGHRS, CDR2 YFSETQ, per germline. The CDR3 here is CASSGTETQYF. Here the CDR3 DNA reads TGCGCCAGCAGCGGGACGGAGACCCAGTACTTC.

The chain has TRBV7-2 and TRBJ1-5; D gene unclear. CDR3 length: 16 residues. V lost 1 base, J lost 0 bases, and 10 bases lay in between. Germline CDR1 SGHTA, CDR2 FQGNSA. The CDR3, as DNA: TGTGCCAGCAGCTTAGGGTCCAGATATAGCAATCAGCCCCAGCATTTT. Translation: CASSLGSRYSNQPQHF. The full variable domain, with the rest looked up from reference TRBV7-2 and TRBJ1-5, is GAGVSQSPSNKVTEKGKDVELRCDPISGHTALYWYRQSLGQGLEFLIYFQGNSAPDKSGLPSDRFSAERTGGSVSTLTIQRTQQEDSAVYLCASSLGSRYSNQPQHFGDGTRLSIL.

This chain links TRBV11-3 with TRBJ2-4, with 13 bases that match TRBD2. CDR1 and CDR2 (germline): SGHNT, YENEEA. The CDR3 runs 17 residues. J lost 9 bases, V lost 3 bases, and 11 bases had no gene match. CDR3 DNA: TGTGCCAGCAGCTTTGGTGGGACTAGCGGGATTCAAGGCATTCAGTACTTC. The encoded protein is CASSFGGTSGIQGIQYF.

This chain joins TRBV4-1 and TRBJ1-1; a possible D gene is TRBD1 (5 bases). The CDR3 has 16 residues. Deletions cut 1 base from V and 8 bases from J, with 20 bases between. The germline CDR1 and CDR2 sequences are MGHRA and YSYEKL. The CDR3 reads CASSQAREGPRREAFF. The DNA for the CDR3 is TGCGCCAGCAGCCAAGCGCGTGAGGGGCCGAGGAGGGAAGCTTTCTTT.

The CDR3 sequence: CASSPAVLRGQYF. Written as DNA, the CDR3 is TGCGCCAGCAGCCCAGCAGTTCTACGAGGGCAGTACTTC. The chain recombines TRBV5-1 with TRBJ2-7, with D unclear. CDR1 is SGHRS and CDR2 is YFSETQ in the germline V gene. This CDR3 is 13 amino acids long. Trimming cost V 4 bases and J 9 bases, with 17 bases left between them.

V is TRBV18 and J is TRBJ2-1; D remains unclear. Germline V gene lookup returns CDR1 KGHSH and CDR2 LQKENI. The germline V and J ends were trimmed by 0 bases and 1 base, with 10 bases remaining between them. The CDR3 totals 16 residues. CDR3 sequence reads: CASSPPNSISYNEQFF. The CDR3 region has the DNA TGTGCCAGCTCACCACCTAATTCTATTTCCTACAATGAGCAGTTCTTC.

The rearrangement joins TRBV6-5 to TRBJ1-2; 7 bases are a match to TRBD1. V lost 5 bases and J lost 6; bases outside the gene matches: 12. CDR1 is MNHEY, CDR2 SVGAGI, per germline. The CDR3 extends over 15 amino acids. The CDR3, as DNA: TGTGCCAGCAGTCAAACCTCGAAGGGGGCGGATGGCTACACCTTC. The encoded protein is CASSQTSKGADGYTF.